The clone carrying this T cell receptor (beta chain) was observed a single time. The sample is drawn from a study of blood T cell repertoires in COVID-19. Libraries were prepared by immunoSEQ multiplex PCR; TCRdb keeps only in-frame clonotypes and omits some of them. The profile shows approximately 210,000 clones, about 86% of them singletons. CDR3 length equals 14 residues. CDR1 is LNHDA and CDR2 is SQIVND in the germline V gene (reference sequence). With 3 bases removed from V and 4 bases from J, the gap between germline ends came to 12 bases. This clonotype was sampled from a man between 50 and 59 years old with active or convalescent COVID-19. Specimen: peripheral blood. The chain recombines TRBV19 with TRBJ1-2, with TRBD1 as a possible D gene (5 bases). In DNA form, the CDR3 reads TGTGCCAGTAGTATTAGATTCGGGGGCTATGGCTACACCTTC. Amino acid sequence: CASSIRFGGYGYTF. The whole variable domain, filled in from reference TRBV19 and TRBJ1-2, reads DGGITQSPKYLFRKEGQNVTLSCEQNLNHDAMYWYRQDPGQGLRLIYYSQIVNDFQKGDIAEGYSVSREKKESFPLTVTSAQKNPTAFYLCASSIRFGGYGYTFGSGTRLTVV.